Described below is a single T cell receptor (beta chain) sequence and its context. The antigen remains undetermined. This could be a read error, since a much larger clone is one nucleotide away. Germline CDR1 is LGHDT and CDR2 is YNNKEL (reference sequence). The CDR3 contains 15 residues. This specimen belongs to a study of CD8 T cells in ankylosing spondylitis. Whole-study findings and limits: Clones linked to disease were reported to show significant enrichment in matched ankylosing spondylitis synovial fluid.

In TCRdb, the 5' RACE reads were re-called with MiXCR into one record per CDR3 protein. This sample carries 200,000 to 250,000 distinct CDR3 sequences, roughly 26% of them seen once, and the ten largest clones take 5% to 8%. The rearrangement joins TRBV3-1 to TRBJ2-7, with D tentatively TRBD1 (7 bases). Sequencing used blood, either unsorted or a sorted T cell fraction (not recorded which). This receptor was obtained from a male donor with ankylosing spondylitis or in good health (not recorded which). The CDR3 sequence is CATSQGAGGSYEQYF. CDR3 coding DNA: TGTGCCACCAGCCAAGGGGCAGGGGGGTCCTACGAGCAGTACTTC.